A selection of T cell receptor beta chains follows, all from one sample in a study of cytomegalovirus exposure and HLA in healthy donors. Data came from immunoSEQ multiplex PCR; TCRdb stores just in-frame clones and leaves some out. The sample has approximately 85,000 clones; around 77% are singletons. Sequencing was carried out using PBMCs. Source of these receptors: a man aged 25 to 40 in good health and CMV-seronegative. The CDR3 runs from the conserved cysteine through the conserved F or W. A D gene is named only where the DNA matches it firmly. For some rows the clone size is stated as once, few or many, or as a class when expanded; others skip it.

v_gene: TRBV19; j_gene: TRBJ2-7; abundance: .; d_gene: TRBD1; CDR3nt: TGTGCCAGCATGGACAGGGCCACCGGAGAGCAGTACTTC; CDR3aa: CASMDRATGEQYF
v_gene: TRBV6-1; j_gene: TRBJ2-3; abundance: .; d_gene: .; CDR3nt: TGTGCCAGCAGCCACAGGGCCTTGGGCACAGATACGCAGTATTTT; CDR3aa: CASSHRALGTDTQYF
v_gene: TRBV7-8; j_gene: TRBJ2-7; abundance: .; d_gene: TRBD2; CDR3nt: TGTGCCAGCAGCCTCTCTGGGACTAAATACGAGCAGTACTTC; CDR3aa: CASSLSGTKYEQYF
v_gene: TRBV6-5; j_gene: TRBJ2-1; abundance: .; d_gene: .; CDR3nt: TGTGCCAGCAGTTACGACCTTGCGGGAGAGCAGTTCTTC; CDR3aa: CASSYDLAGEQFF
v_gene: TRBV4-2; j_gene: TRBJ2-7; abundance: .; d_gene: .; CDR3nt: TGTGCCAGCAGCCAAGAATCGGGGAGCTCCTACGAGCAGTACTTC; CDR3aa: CASSQESGSSYEQYF
v_gene: TRBV5-6; j_gene: TRBJ1-1; abundance: .; d_gene: .; CDR3nt: TGTGCCAGCAGCTTGGGCGGGGGGAGGTTCACTGAAGCTTTCTTT; CDR3aa: CASSLGGGRFTEAFF
v_gene: TRBV4-1; j_gene: TRBJ2-1; abundance: .; d_gene: TRBD1; CDR3nt: TGCGCCAGCAGCCGAAAGGAGGACAGGGGGCCTTACAATGAGCAGTTCTTC; CDR3aa: CASSRKEDRGPYNEQFF
v_gene: TRBV13; j_gene: TRBJ1-5; abundance: .; d_gene: .; CDR3nt: TGTGCCAGCAGCTTAGGACAGGTCAATCAGCCCCAGCATTTT; CDR3aa: CASSLGQVNQPQHF
v_gene: TRBV7-3; j_gene: TRBJ2-2; abundance: .; d_gene: TRBD2; CDR3nt: TGTGCCAGCAGCCCCTCCCGGGGGGATTACACCGGGGAGCTGTTTTTT; CDR3aa: CASSPSRGDYTGELFF
v_gene: TRBV25-1; j_gene: TRBJ1-1; abundance: .; d_gene: TRBD1; CDR3nt: TGTGCCAGCAGTCGACAGGGGGCGCGGGACACTGAAGCTTTCTTT; CDR3aa: CASSRQGARDTEAFF
v_gene: TRBV10-1; j_gene: TRBJ1-5; abundance: few; d_gene: TRBD1; CDR3nt: TGCGCCAGCAGTGAGTCGGACAGGGGGTTCCAGCCCCAGCATTTT; CDR3aa: CASSESDRGFQPQHF
v_gene: TRBV11-2; j_gene: TRBJ1-4; abundance: .; d_gene: TRBD1; CDR3nt: TGTGCCAGCAGCTTAGGACAGGGGGCGGATGAAAAACTGTTTTTT; CDR3aa: CASSLGQGADEKLFF
v_gene: TRBV30; j_gene: TRBJ2-3; abundance: .; d_gene: .; CDR3nt: TGTGCCTGGAGTGTAAGAGCGAGGAGCACAGATACGCAGTATTTT; CDR3aa: CAWSVRARSTDTQYF
v_gene: TRBV6-1; j_gene: TRBJ1-5; abundance: .; d_gene: .; CDR3nt: TGTGCCAGCAGGGTGTCAGATAATCAGCCCCAGCATTTT; CDR3aa: CASRVSDNQPQHF
v_gene: TRBV27; j_gene: TRBJ1-2; abundance: .; d_gene: .; CDR3nt: TGTGCCAGCAGTCGACAGGATTACTATGGCTACACCTTC; CDR3aa: CASSRQDYYGYTF
v_gene: TRBV5-6; j_gene: TRBJ2-3; abundance: .; d_gene: TRBD1; CDR3nt: TGTGCCAGCAGCGGGACAGGGTTTGGGTCGACAGATACGCAGTATTTT; CDR3aa: CASSGTGFGSTDTQYF
v_gene: TRBV2; j_gene: TRBJ2-1; abundance: .; d_gene: TRBD2; CDR3nt: TGTGCCAGCAGCGTTACTAGCGGGGGGGCGTTTGAGCAGTTCTTC; CDR3aa: CASSVTSGGAFEQFF
v_gene: TRBV15; j_gene: TRBJ2-1; abundance: .; d_gene: TRBD2; CDR3nt: TGTGCCACCAGCAGATACCCTCAGAGAGGACTAGCGGGAGGGCCTAGGGCAGACAATGAGCAGTTCTTC; CDR3aa: CATSRYPQRGLAGGPRADNEQFF
v_gene: TRBV19; j_gene: TRBJ1-2; abundance: .; d_gene: .; CDR3nt: TGTGCCAGTAGTATAGCCACACAGGGAAGTGGCTACACCTTC; CDR3aa: CASSIATQGSGYTF
v_gene: TRBV2; j_gene: TRBJ2-7; abundance: few; d_gene: TRBD1; CDR3nt: TGTGCCACCCGGACAGGGGCTATACCTTACGAGCAGTACTTC; CDR3aa: CATRTGAIPYEQYF
v_gene: TRBV27; j_gene: TRBJ1-2; abundance: .; d_gene: TRBD1; CDR3nt: TGTGCCAGCAGCTCTCTTCCGACAGGGCTTAACGGCTACACCTTC; CDR3aa: CASSSLPTGLNGYTF
v_gene: TRBV9; j_gene: TRBJ2-3; abundance: .; d_gene: TRBD1; CDR3nt: TGTGCCAGCAGCGACTCGGGGTGGGGACAGTCCACAGATACGCAGTATTTT; CDR3aa: CASSDSGWGQSTDTQYF
v_gene: TRBV19; j_gene: TRBJ2-3; abundance: .; d_gene: .; CDR3nt: TGTGCCAGTACTACGGGGGCTAGCGGTAGCACAGATACGCAGTATTTT; CDR3aa: CASTTGASGSTDTQYF
v_gene: TRBV10-3; j_gene: TRBJ2-2; abundance: .; d_gene: TRBD2; CDR3nt: TGTGCCATCAGGGTCGCCGCGGGAGACACCGGGGAGCTGTTTTTT; CDR3aa: CAIRVAAGDTGELFF
v_gene: TRBV30; j_gene: TRBJ2-7; abundance: .; d_gene: TRBD1; CDR3nt: TGTGCCTGGACCGACAGGGATGGCGAGCAGTACTTC; CDR3aa: CAWTDRDGEQYF
v_gene: TRBV7-2; j_gene: TRBJ1-6; abundance: .; d_gene: .; CDR3nt: TGTGCCAGCAGTTCCGAGGGCAGGAGCAATTCACCCCTCCACTTT; CDR3aa: CASSSEGRSNSPLHF
v_gene: TRBV6-4; j_gene: TRBJ2-2; abundance: few; d_gene: .; CDR3nt: TGTGCCAGCGGCGCTGAGGGGGGGCATGTCACCGGGGAGCTGTTTTTT; CDR3aa: CASGAEGGHVTGELFF
v_gene: TRBV29-1; j_gene: TRBJ1-1; abundance: .; d_gene: .; CDR3nt: TGCAGCGTTGATTGGCTCGATGAAGCTTTCTTT; CDR3aa: CSVDWLDEAFF
v_gene: TRBV15; j_gene: TRBJ2-3; abundance: .; d_gene: TRBD1; CDR3nt: TGTGCCACCAGCATATACGGGACAGCAGATACGCAGTATTTT; CDR3aa: CATSIYGTADTQYF
v_gene: TRBV6-6; j_gene: TRBJ2-7; abundance: .; d_gene: .; CDR3nt: TGTGCCAGCAAGCAGAGCGACTACGAGCAGTACTTC; CDR3aa: CASKQSDYEQYF
v_gene: TRBV5-1; j_gene: TRBJ2-2; abundance: .; d_gene: .; CDR3nt: TGCGCCAGCAGCTTAGGAGACAGGACCGGGGAGCTGTTTTTT; CDR3aa: CASSLGDRTGELFF
v_gene: TRBV28; j_gene: TRBJ2-7; abundance: .; d_gene: TRBD2; CDR3nt: TGTGCCAGCACCATACTAGCGGGTGCCTACGAGCAGTACTTC; CDR3aa: CASTILAGAYEQYF
v_gene: TRBV5-1; j_gene: TRBJ2-1; abundance: .; d_gene: TRBD2; CDR3nt: TGCGCCAGCAGCCTATTTAGCGGGGACTCCTACAATGAGCAGTTCTTC; CDR3aa: CASSLFSGDSYNEQFF
v_gene: TRBV5-6; j_gene: TRBJ2-2; abundance: .; d_gene: TRBD1; CDR3nt: TGTGCCAGCAGCCTTGTGGGACAGGGGGCGAACACCGGGGAGCTGTTTTTT; CDR3aa: CASSLVGQGANTGELFF
v_gene: TRBV19; j_gene: TRBJ2-3; abundance: .; d_gene: TRBD2; CDR3nt: TGTGCCAGTGGGGAGGCGGGGGGCCCAAGCACAGATACGCAGTATTTT; CDR3aa: CASGEAGGPSTDTQYF
v_gene: TRBV10-3; j_gene: TRBJ2-1; abundance: .; d_gene: TRBD2; CDR3nt: TGTGCCATCAGTCCCACGGTCCGCGGGAGAGACAATGAGCAGTTCTTC; CDR3aa: CAISPTVRGRDNEQFF
v_gene: TRBV7-6; j_gene: TRBJ1-5; abundance: .; d_gene: .; CDR3nt: TGTGCCAGCAGCTTAGGGGCAGGGAATCAGCCCCAGCATTTT; CDR3aa: CASSLGAGNQPQHF
v_gene: TRBV27; j_gene: TRBJ1-2; abundance: once; d_gene: TRBD1; CDR3nt: TGTGCCAGCAGATACGACAGGGTTGACACCTTC; CDR3aa: CASRYDRVDTF
v_gene: TRBV4-3; j_gene: TRBJ2-2; abundance: .; d_gene: .; CDR3nt: TGCGCCAGCAGCCAAGGTTTTAGAACCGGGGAGCTGTTTTTT; CDR3aa: CASSQGFRTGELFF
v_gene: TRBV7-8; j_gene: TRBJ1-1; abundance: once; d_gene: .; CDR3nt: TGTGCCAGCAGCTCCCGGCGGAGGGAAACCACTGAAGCTTTCTTT; CDR3aa: CASSSRRRETTEAFF
v_gene: TRBV30; j_gene: TRBJ1-1; abundance: .; d_gene: .; CDR3nt: TGTGCCTGGAGTTCTCTCACTGAAGCTTTCTTT; CDR3aa: CAWSSLTEAFF
v_gene: TRBV7-7; j_gene: TRBJ2-5; abundance: .; d_gene: .; CDR3nt: TGTGCCAGCAGCTTAGGAACAGGAAGAAGGGAGACCCAGTACTTC; CDR3aa: CASSLGTGRRETQYF
v_gene: TRBV2; j_gene: TRBJ2-3; abundance: .; d_gene: .; CDR3nt: TGTGCCAGCAGTGAGTCCGGGGTTAGCACAGATACGCAGTATTTT; CDR3aa: CASSESGVSTDTQYF
v_gene: TRBV6-1; j_gene: TRBJ1-5; abundance: .; d_gene: .; CDR3nt: TGTGCCAGCAGGGGACACCTTAGCAATCAGCCCCAGCATTTT; CDR3aa: CASRGHLSNQPQHF
v_gene: TRBV6-6; j_gene: TRBJ2-5; abundance: .; d_gene: .; CDR3nt: TGTGCCAGCAGTGCGGGTCAAGAGACCCAGTACTTC; CDR3aa: CASSAGQETQYF
v_gene: TRBV5-1; j_gene: TRBJ1-2; abundance: few; d_gene: .; CDR3nt: TGCGCCAGCAGCACCTCAGGGCAACTATATGGCTACACCTTC; CDR3aa: CASSTSGQLYGYTF
v_gene: TRBV12-5; j_gene: TRBJ1-1; abundance: .; d_gene: .; CDR3nt: TGTGCTAGTGGTTCCCTTGAAGCTTTCTTT; CDR3aa: CASGSLEAFF
v_gene: TRBV5-1; j_gene: TRBJ2-7; abundance: .; d_gene: TRBD1; CDR3nt: TGCGCCAGCAGCTCCTTCCCGGACAGGGGCGCGTACGAGCAGTACTTC; CDR3aa: CASSSFPDRGAYEQYF
v_gene: TRBV10-2; j_gene: TRBJ2-7; abundance: .; d_gene: TRBD2; CDR3nt: TGCGCCAGCAGTGGGCTAGCGGGGGGGAAGAACGAGCAGTACTTC; CDR3aa: CASSGLAGGKNEQYF
v_gene: TRBV28; j_gene: TRBJ2-6; abundance: .; d_gene: .; CDR3nt: TGTGCCAGCAGCCCTAATGCGGCTGGGGCCAACGTCCTGACTTTC; CDR3aa: CASSPNAAGANVLTF